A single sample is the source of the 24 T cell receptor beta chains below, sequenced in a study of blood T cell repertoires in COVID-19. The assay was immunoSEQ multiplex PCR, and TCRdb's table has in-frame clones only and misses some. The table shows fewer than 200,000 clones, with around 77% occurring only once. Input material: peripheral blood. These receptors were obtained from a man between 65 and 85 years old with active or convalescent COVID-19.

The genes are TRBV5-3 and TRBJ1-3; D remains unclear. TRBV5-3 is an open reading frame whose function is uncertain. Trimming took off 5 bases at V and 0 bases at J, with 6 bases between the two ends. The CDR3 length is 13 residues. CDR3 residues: CARRMSSGNTIYF. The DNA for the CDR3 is TGTGCCAGAAGAATGAGCTCTGGAAACACCATATATTTT.

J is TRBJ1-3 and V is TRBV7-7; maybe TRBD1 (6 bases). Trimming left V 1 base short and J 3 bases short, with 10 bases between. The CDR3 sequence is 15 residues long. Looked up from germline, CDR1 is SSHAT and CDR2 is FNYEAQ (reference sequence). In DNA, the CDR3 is TGTGCCAGCAGCTTAGGTGGGGGCGGTGGAAACACCATATATTTT. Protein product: CASSLGGGGGNTIYF.

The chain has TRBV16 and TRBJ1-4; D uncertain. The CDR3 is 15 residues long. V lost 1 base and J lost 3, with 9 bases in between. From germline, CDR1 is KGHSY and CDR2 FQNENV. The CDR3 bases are TGTGCCAGCAGCCAATGGTATACGGCTAATGAAAAACTGTTTTTT. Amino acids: CASSQWYTANEKLFF.

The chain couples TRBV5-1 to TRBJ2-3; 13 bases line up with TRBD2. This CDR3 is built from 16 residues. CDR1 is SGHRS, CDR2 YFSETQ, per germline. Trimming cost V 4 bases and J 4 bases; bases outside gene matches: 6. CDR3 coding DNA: TGCGCCAGCAGCATCGGACTAGCGGGAGTTGCAGATACGCAGTATTTT. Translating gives CASSIGLAGVADTQYF.

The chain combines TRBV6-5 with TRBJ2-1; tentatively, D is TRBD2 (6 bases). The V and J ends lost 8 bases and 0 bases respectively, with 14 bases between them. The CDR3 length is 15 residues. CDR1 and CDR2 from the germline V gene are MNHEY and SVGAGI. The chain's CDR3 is CASSRSGSSYNEQFF. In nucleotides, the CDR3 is TGTGCCAGCTCTCGTAGCGGTAGCTCCTACAATGAGCAGTTCTTC.

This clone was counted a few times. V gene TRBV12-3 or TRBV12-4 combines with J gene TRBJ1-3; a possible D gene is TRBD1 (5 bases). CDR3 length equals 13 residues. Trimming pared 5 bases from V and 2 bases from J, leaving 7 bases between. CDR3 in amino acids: CASSLGPGNTIYF. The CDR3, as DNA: TGTGCCAGCAGTCTGGGGCCTGGAAACACCATATATTTT.

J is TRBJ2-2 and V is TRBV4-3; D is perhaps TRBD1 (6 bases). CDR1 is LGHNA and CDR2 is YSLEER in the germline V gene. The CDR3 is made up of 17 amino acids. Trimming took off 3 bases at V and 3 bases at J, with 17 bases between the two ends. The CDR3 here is CASSQDHQAGDTGELFF. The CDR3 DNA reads TGCGCCAGCAGCCAGGACCATCAGGCAGGGGACACCGGGGAGCTGTTTTTT.

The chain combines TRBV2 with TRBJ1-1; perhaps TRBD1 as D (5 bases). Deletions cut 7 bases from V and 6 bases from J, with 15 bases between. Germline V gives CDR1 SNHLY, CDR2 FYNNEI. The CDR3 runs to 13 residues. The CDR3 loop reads CASIRPGRSEAFF. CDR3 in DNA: TGTGCCAGCATCCGTCCAGGGAGGTCTGAAGCTTTCTTT.

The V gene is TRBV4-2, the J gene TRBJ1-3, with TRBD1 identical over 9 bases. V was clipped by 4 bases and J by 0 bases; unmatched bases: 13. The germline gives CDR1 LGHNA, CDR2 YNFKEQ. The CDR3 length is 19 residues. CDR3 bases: TGTGCCAGCAGCCGAACAGGAAGGACAGGGGCTTTCTCTGGAAACACCATATATTTT. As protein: CASSRTGRTGAFSGNTIYF.

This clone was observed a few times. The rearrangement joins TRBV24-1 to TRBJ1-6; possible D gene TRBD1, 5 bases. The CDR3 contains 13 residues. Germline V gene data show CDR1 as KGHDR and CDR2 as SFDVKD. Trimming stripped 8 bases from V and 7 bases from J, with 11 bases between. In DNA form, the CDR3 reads TGTGCCACCAAGCAGGGTTCGAATTCACCCCTCCACTTT. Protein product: CATKQGSNSPLHF.

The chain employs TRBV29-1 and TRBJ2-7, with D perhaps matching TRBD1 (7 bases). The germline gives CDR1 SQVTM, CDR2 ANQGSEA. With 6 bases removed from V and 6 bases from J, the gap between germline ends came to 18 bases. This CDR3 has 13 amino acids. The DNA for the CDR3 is TGCAGCGTGCTTCGACAGGGAGGCGCCGAGCAGTACTTC. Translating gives CSVLRQGGAEQYF.

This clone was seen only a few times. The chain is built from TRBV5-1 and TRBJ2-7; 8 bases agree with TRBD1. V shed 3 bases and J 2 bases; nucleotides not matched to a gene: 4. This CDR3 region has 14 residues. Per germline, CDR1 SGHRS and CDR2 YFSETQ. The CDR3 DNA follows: TGCGCCAGCAGCTCCCCGGACAGGGCCTACGAGCAGTACTTC. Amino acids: CASSSPDRAYEQYF.

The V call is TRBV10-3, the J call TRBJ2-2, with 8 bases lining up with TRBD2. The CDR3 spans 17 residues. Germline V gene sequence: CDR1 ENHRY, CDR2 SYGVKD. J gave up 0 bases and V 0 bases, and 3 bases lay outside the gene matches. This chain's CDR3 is CAISESAGGSNTGELFF. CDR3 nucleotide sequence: TGTGCCATCAGTGAGTCGGCGGGGGGCTCGAACACCGGGGAGCTGTTTTTT.

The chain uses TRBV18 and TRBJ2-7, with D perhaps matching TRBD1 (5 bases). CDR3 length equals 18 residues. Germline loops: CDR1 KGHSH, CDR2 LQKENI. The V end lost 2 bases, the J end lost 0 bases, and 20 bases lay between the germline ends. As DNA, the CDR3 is TGTGCCAGCTCACCATTTTATCAGGATCGACAGAGCTCCTACGAGCAGTACTTC. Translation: CASSPFYQDRQSSYEQYF. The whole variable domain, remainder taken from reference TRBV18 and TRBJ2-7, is NAGVMQNPRHLVRRRGQEARLRCSPMKGHSHVYWYRQLPEEGLKFMVYLQKENIIDESGMPKERFSAEFPKEGPSILRIQQVVRGDSAAYFCASSPFYQDRQSSYEQYFGPGTRLTVT.

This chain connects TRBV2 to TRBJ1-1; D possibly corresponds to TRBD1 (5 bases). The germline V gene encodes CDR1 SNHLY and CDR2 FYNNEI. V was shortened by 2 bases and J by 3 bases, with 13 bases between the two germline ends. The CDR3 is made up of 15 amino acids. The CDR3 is CASSESGGSDTEAFF. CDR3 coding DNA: TGTGCCAGCAGTGAATCGGGGGGAAGCGACACTGAAGCTTTCTTT.

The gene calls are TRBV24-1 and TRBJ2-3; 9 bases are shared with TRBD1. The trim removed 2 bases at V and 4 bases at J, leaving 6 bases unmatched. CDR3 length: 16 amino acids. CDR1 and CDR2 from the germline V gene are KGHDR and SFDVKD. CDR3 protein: CATSDSGTGKADTQYF. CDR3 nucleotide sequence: TGTGCCACCAGTGATTCCGGGACAGGGAAGGCAGATACGCAGTATTTT.

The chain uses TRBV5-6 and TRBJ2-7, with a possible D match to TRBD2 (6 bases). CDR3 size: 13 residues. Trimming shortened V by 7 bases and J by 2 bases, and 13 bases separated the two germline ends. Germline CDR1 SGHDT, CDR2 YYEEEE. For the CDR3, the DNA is TGTGCCAGCTCCAACACGGGGGCCTACGAGCAGTACTTC. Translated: CASSNTGAYEQYF.

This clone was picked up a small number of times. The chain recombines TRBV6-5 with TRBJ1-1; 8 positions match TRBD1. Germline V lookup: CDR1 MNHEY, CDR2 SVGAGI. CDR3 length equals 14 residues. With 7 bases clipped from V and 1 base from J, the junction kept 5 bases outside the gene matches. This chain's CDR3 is CASTVGQGNTEAFF. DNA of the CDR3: TGTGCCAGCACCGTAGGACAGGGGAACACTGAAGCTTTCTTT.

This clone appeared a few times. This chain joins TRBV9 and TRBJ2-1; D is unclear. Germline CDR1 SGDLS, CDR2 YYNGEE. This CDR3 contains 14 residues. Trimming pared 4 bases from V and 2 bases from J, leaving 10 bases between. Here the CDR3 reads CASSPRLTYNEQFF. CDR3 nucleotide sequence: TGTGCCAGCAGCCCGCGTTTGACCTACAATGAGCAGTTCTTC.

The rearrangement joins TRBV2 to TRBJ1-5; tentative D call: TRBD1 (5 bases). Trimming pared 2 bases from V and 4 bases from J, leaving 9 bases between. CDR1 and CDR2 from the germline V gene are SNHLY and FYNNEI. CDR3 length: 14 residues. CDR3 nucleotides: TGTGCCAGCAGTGAATCTGACAGAAATCAGCCCCAGCATTTT. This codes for CASSESDRNQPQHF.

CDR3 sequence reads: CASSYGPGVSGGYTF. The CDR3 bases are TGTGCCAGCAGTTACGGCCCGGGGGTGAGCGGGGGCTACACCTTC. V gene TRBV6-5 combines with J gene TRBJ1-2; tentatively, D is TRBD1 (5 bases). V was clipped by 2 bases and J by 8 bases, with 18 bases between them. CDR3 size: 15 residues. Germline V gene data show CDR1 as MNHEY and CDR2 as SVGAGI.

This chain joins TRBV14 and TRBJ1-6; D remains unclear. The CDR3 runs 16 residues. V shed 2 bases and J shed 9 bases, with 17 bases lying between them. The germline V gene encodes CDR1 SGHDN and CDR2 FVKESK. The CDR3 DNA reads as TGTGCCAGCAGCCAATTCGGGATGGTTAATGGTTCACCCCTCCACTTT. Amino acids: CASSQFGMVNGSPLHF.

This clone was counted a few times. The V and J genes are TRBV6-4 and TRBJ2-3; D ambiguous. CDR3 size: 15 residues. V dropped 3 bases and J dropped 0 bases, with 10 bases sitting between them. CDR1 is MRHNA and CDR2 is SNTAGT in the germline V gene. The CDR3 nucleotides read TGTGCCAGCAGTGAAGGTTGGCGGAGCACAGATACGCAGTATTTT. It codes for CASSEGWRSTDTQYF.

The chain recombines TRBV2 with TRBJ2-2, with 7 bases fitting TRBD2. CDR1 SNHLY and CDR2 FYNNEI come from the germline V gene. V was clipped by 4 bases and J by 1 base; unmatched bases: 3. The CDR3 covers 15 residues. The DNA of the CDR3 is TGTGCCAGCAGTGGGGGAGGGGAGAACACCGGGGAGCTGTTTTTT. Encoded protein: CASSGGGENTGELFF.